This TCR beta chain is drawn from a study of CXCR3-negative and CXCR3-positive naive CD8 T cells. Study-wide context: Sequencing brought in approximately 140 million TRB reads altogether, and each library got about 1.5 +/- 0.3 million. Study-wide results and limits: When CXCR3-positive naive cells were set against CXCR3-negative naive cells, the former had more hydrophobic TRB CDR3s. The naive subsets expressed comparable surface CD5, and the authors inferred TCR strength from TRB CDR3 properties.

Each CD8+ T cell subset was flow-sorted in triplicate. Every sort contained 300,000 cells. CDR1 and CDR2 from the germline V gene are LGHNA and YSLEER. This CDR3 has 17 amino acids. About this clonotype: Its antigen is unknown.

The TRB cDNA libraries were prepared by 5' RACE with UMI labels. From its re-call of the 5' RACE reads, TCRdb lists each CDR3 protein once, without DNA. This sample contains some 120,000 distinct CDR3 sequences. The sample taken for sequencing was naive CXCR3+ CD8+ T cells from blood. The subset is: CD45RO-CCR7+CD27+CD95- naive CD8+ T cells expressing CXCR3 (TNR3+). The clonotype originates from a human donor in good health. Some clones in this sample may be carry-over from other donors' samples. J is TRBJ2-2 and V is TRBV4-3; TCRdb designates TRBD1, a call that cannot be tested without DNA. The CDR3 protein is CASSQDREGATTGELFF.